Presented here are 25 T cell receptor beta chains from one specimen sequenced in a study of blood T cells in healthy people across ages. The authors ran a second PCR of roughly 7 to 11 cycles using a sample-barcoded 5' primer and a J-beta primer mix. TCRdb reprocessed the 5' RACE reads with MiXCR, giving one entry per CDR3 protein. The sample carries over 450,000 distinct CDR3 sequences, nearly 25% recorded once. The sample was also linked to a second study, of T cells of mothers and their children.

Sequencing input: blood. The receptors stem from a boy younger than 18 in good health.

A single count supports this clonotype. The genes are TRBV6-6 and TRBJ1-5, with D tentatively TRBD1 (6 bases). The V gene lost 8 bases and the J gene lost 5 bases, with 19 bases spanning the gap. Germline CDR1 is MNHNY and CDR2 is SVGAGI (reference sequence). The CDR3 covers 15 residues. The CDR3 here is CASGPSGGADQPQHF. The CDR3 DNA reads TGTGCCAGCGGGCCCTCGGGGGGGGCGGATCAGCCCCAGCATTTT.

This clonotype was seen more than once but under ten times. The gene calls are TRBV29-1 and TRBJ1-2, with 9 bases aligning to TRBD1. Trimming took 7 bases from V and 3 from J; bases not matched to a gene: 12. The CDR3 is 15 amino acids. Germline CDR1 reads SQVTM; CDR2 reads ANQGSEA. For the CDR3, the DNA is TGCAGCGCAAGAACAGGGGGCGAGGCTCACTATGGCTACACCTTC. Translation gives CSARTGGEAHYGYTF.

The V call is TRBV7-2, the J call TRBJ1-1; TRBD1 is a possible D gene (6 bases). Germline V gene data show CDR1 as SGHTA and CDR2 as FQGNSA. Trimming shortened V by 5 bases and J by 0 bases, and 22 bases separated the two germline ends. The CDR3 is 18 residues long. CDR3: CASSPRHRVWDMNTEAFF. CDR3 bases: TGTGCCAGCAGCCCTCGTCACCGAGTCTGGGACATGAACACTGAAGCTTTCTTT.

This clonotype was observed a handful of times. The chain has TRBV7-2 and TRBJ1-6, with D uncertain. The V gene's germline CDR1 is SGHTA and CDR2 FQGNSA. V lost 5 bases and J lost 5, with 13 bases in between. There are 15 residues in the CDR3. The CDR3 DNA sequence: TGTGCCAGCAGCGGAAGACATATACATAATTCACCCCTCCACTTT. Residues: CASSGRHIHNSPLHF.

This clonotype has a count of ten or more. This chain links TRBV9 with TRBJ1-4; no definite D call. The CDR3 has 15 amino acids. Looked up from germline, CDR1 is SGDLS and CDR2 is YYNGEE. Trimming cost V 2 bases and J 0 bases, with 8 bases left between them. This CDR3 reads CASSVQPATNEKLFF. In DNA form, the CDR3 reads TGTGCCAGCAGCGTCCAACCCGCAACTAATGAAAAACTGTTTTTT. Filled out from reference TRBV9 and TRBJ1-4, the complete variable domain reads DSGVTQTPKHLITATGQRVTLRCSPRSGDLSVYWYQQSLDQGLQFLIQYYNGEERAKGNILERFSAQQFPDLHSELNLSSLELGDSALYFCASSVQPATNEKLFFGSGTQLSVL.

This clonotype was counted ten times or more. The chain recombines TRBV25-1 with TRBJ2-5; 10 nucleotides agree with TRBD1. The CDR3 is 18 residues long. CDR1 is MGHDK, CDR2 SYGVNS, per germline. Losses at the gene ends were 0 bases for V and 5 bases for J; bases not matched to a gene: 12. This CDR3 reads CASSEYRTTTGGGETQYF. The CDR3 DNA reads TGTGCCAGCAGTGAATATAGAACCACGACAGGGGGCGGGGAGACCCAGTACTTC.

The J gene is TRBJ2-7, the V gene TRBV25-1; D gene unclear. Germline V gene lookup returns CDR1 MGHDK and CDR2 SYGVNS. The CDR3 totals 14 residues. V was trimmed by 2 bases and J by 2 bases, leaving 10 bases between them. CDR3 sequence (DNA): TGTGCCAGCAGTGAACAACAGATGACCTACGAGCAGTACTTC. Protein: CASSEQQMTYEQYF.

The chain has TRBV20-1 and TRBJ2-4; D perhaps matches TRBD2 (6 bases). This CDR3 region has 15 residues. V was shortened by 0 bases and J by 8 bases, with 17 bases between the two germline ends. Germline assignment: CDR1 DFQATT and CDR2 SNEGSKA (reference sequence). Here the CDR3 reads CSARDRNGRADIQYF. The CDR3 DNA follows: TGCAGTGCTAGAGATCGGAACGGGAGAGCGGACATTCAGTACTTC.

CDR3 in DNA: TGCAGCGTTGCGGGTGGGACAGGAGAGCACTATGGCTACACCTTC. It yields the protein CSVAGGTGEHYGYTF. V usage is TRBV29-1 and J usage is TRBJ1-2; 8 nucleotides line up with TRBD1. Germline CDR1 reads SQVTM; CDR2 reads ANQGSEA. Trimming took 4 bases from V and 3 from J; bases not matched to a gene: 10. The CDR3 is made up of 15 amino acids.

This chain uses TRBV4-1 with TRBJ1-4; D uncertain. Germline loops: CDR1 MGHRA, CDR2 YSYEKL. Trimming removed 4 bases at V and 5 bases at J, with 14 bases between. This CDR3 region has 15 residues. The CDR3 spells CASSPSPNTNEKLFF. For the CDR3, the DNA is TGCGCCAGCAGCCCAAGCCCCAATACGAATGAAAAACTGTTTTTT.

The genes are TRBV7-3 and TRBJ2-7; 10 positions match TRBD2. The CDR3 consists of 16 residues. The V gene's germline CDR1 is SGHTA and CDR2 FQGTGA. J lost 3 bases, V lost 0 bases, and 5 bases had no gene match. Here the CDR3 reads CASSLTPLAGVYEQYF. DNA of the CDR3: TGTGCCAGCAGCTTAACCCCCCTAGCGGGAGTCTACGAGCAGTACTTC.

This clonotype was seen a handful of times. The rearrangement uses TRBV15 and TRBJ1-2; unclear D gene. The CDR3 is 14 amino acids. The germline V and J ends were trimmed by 3 bases and 7 bases, with 15 bases remaining between them. Germline V gene sequence: CDR1 LNHNV, CDR2 YYDKDF (reference sequence). The CDR3 DNA reads as TGTGCCACCAGCAGTAAATCAGAGTCGAGTGGCTACACCTTC. It is translated as CATSSKSESSGYTF.

The rearrangement links TRBV6-2 or TRBV6-3 to TRBJ2-5; possibly TRBD1 for D (6 bases). The CDR3 loop spans 15 amino acids. V gave up 6 bases and J gave up 2 bases, with 16 bases separating them. The germline V gene encodes CDR1 MNHEY and CDR2 SVGEGT. The CDR3 loop is CASRKRTEAQETQYF. The CDR3 coding sequence is TGTGCCAGCAGGAAGAGGACAGAAGCTCAAGAGACCCAGTACTTC.

This clonotype was found a few times. The chain employs TRBV7-2 and TRBJ2-1; weak D call: TRBD2 (6 bases). V was clipped by 0 bases and J by 2 bases, with 14 bases between them. Germline CDR1 is SGHTA and CDR2 is FQGNSA. This CDR3 contains 17 residues. CDR3 coding DNA: TGTGCCAGCAGCTTAGCCTATCCGGGAGTACCCTACAATGAGCAGTTCTTC. It yields the protein CASSLAYPGVPYNEQFF.

J is TRBJ2-6 and V is TRBV20-1; D is unclear. V was trimmed by 5 bases and J by 2 bases, leaving 19 bases between them. The CDR3 runs to 17 residues. Germline CDR1 and CDR2: DFQATT and SNEGSKA (reference sequence). In DNA, the CDR3 is TGCAGTGCTGTACACCGCCAGACATCACCTGGGGCCAACGTCCTGACTTTC. Amino acid sequence: CSAVHRQTSPGANVLTF.

The chain recombines TRBV4-3 with TRBJ1-1, with 7 bases aligning to TRBD1. CDR3 size: 15 residues. The V segment lost 2 bases and the J segment 5 bases; nucleotides outside the gene matches: 8. CDR1 is LGHNA, CDR2 YSLEER, per germline. The CDR3 loop reads CASSQRTGEGTEAFF. The CDR3, as DNA: TGCGCCAGCAGCCAACGTACAGGGGAAGGGACTGAAGCTTTCTTT.

This clonotype has only a few counts. In nucleotides, the CDR3 is TGTGCCAGCACCCTGACAGGGAGCTCCTACGAGCAGTACTTC. It is translated as CASTLTGSSYEQYF. This chain connects TRBV28 to TRBJ2-7; 7 nucleotides match TRBD1. This CDR3 has 14 amino acids. The V gene end was trimmed by 7 bases and the J gene end by 0 bases; junction bases not matched to a gene: 6. CDR1 and CDR2 (germline): MDHEN, SYDVKM.

This chain joins TRBV29-1 and TRBJ2-7; a possible D gene is TRBD1 (6 bases). The CDR3 covers 13 residues. Trimming shortened V by 4 bases and J by 0 bases, and 10 bases separated the two germline ends. Germline-derived CDR1 and CDR2 are SQVTM and ANQGSEA. The CDR3 spells CSVGLRGSYEQYF. Written as DNA, the CDR3 is TGCAGCGTTGGTCTCAGGGGCTCCTACGAGCAGTACTTC.

This clonotype was seen a few times. The V and J genes are TRBV5-1 and TRBJ1-4, with 7 bases identical to TRBD1. CDR1 is SGHRS, CDR2 YFSETQ, per germline. The CDR3 sequence is 15 residues long. J gave up 5 bases and V 1 base, and 5 bases lay outside the gene matches. The CDR3 region has the DNA TGCGCCAGCAGCTTGCGAGGGGACAGAAATGAAAAACTGTTTTTT. Translation: CASSLRGDRNEKLFF.

The chain employs TRBV25-1 and TRBJ1-1; the D is unclear. Trimming left V 5 bases short and J 0 bases short, with 10 bases between. From germline, CDR1 is MGHDK and CDR2 SYGVNS. This CDR3 contains 14 residues. CDR3: CASSPLTLNTEAFF. As DNA, the CDR3 is TGTGCCAGCAGTCCCTTAACATTGAACACTGAAGCTTTCTTT.

The rearrangement links TRBV18 to TRBJ2-7; the D gene is possibly TRBD2 (7 bases). Germline lookup yields CDR1 KGHSH and CDR2 LQKENI. The CDR3 has 13 amino acids. Deletions cut 3 bases from V and 6 bases from J, with 12 bases between. The CDR3 DNA reads TGTGCCAGCTCACCCTCGGGGGGCCCCGAGCAGTACTTC. Residues: CASSPSGGPEQYF.

The J gene is TRBJ2-2, the V gene TRBV5-1; D ambiguous. V lost 3 bases to trimming and J lost 6 bases, with 9 bases between them. The CDR3 has 13 residues. Per germline, CDR1 SGHRS and CDR2 YFSETQ. CDR3 in amino acids: CASSSGVSGELFF. CDR3 DNA: TGCGCCAGCAGCTCCGGAGTTTCCGGGGAGCTGTTTTTT.

This clonotype was seen only a few times. The gene calls are TRBV6-5 and TRBJ2-1; TRBD2 might be the D (5 bases). The last part of the DNA fits TRBJ2-5 better; the J call may be wrong. Germline CDR1 is MNHEY and CDR2 is SVGAGI. The CDR3 has 15 residues. The DNA of the CDR3 is TGTGCCAGCAGCCGCTCCGACTACCCGGGAGAGACCCAGTACTTC. It specifies CASSRSDYPGETQYF.

The chain combines TRBV10-3 with TRBJ2-1; unclear D gene. The V end was cut by 8 bases, the J end by 0 bases, with 11 bases between. The germline V gene has CDR1 ENHRY and CDR2 SYGVKD. The CDR3 has 14 residues. CDR3: CAISGTNSYNEQFF. The CDR3 nucleotides read TGTGCCATCTCCGGCACCAACTCCTACAATGAGCAGTTCTTC.

This clonotype was seen a handful of times. The chain couples TRBV14 to TRBJ2-1, with 10 bases identical to TRBD2. Germline V gene sequence: CDR1 SGHDN, CDR2 FVKESK. Trimming removed 4 bases from V and 6 bases from J; junction bases left unmatched: 6. CDR3 length: 15 amino acids. The CDR3 protein is CASSPLAGGGNEQFF. DNA for the CDR3: TGTGCCAGCAGCCCCTTAGCGGGAGGAGGCAATGAGCAGTTCTTC.